Presented here are 32 T cell receptor beta chains from one specimen sequenced in a study. From the RT-PCR reads, TCRdb called clonotypes with MiXCR, one entry per CDR3 protein. The table records almost 700,000 distinct CDR3 sequences, 13% to 15% of them present only once. Input material: memory CD4+ T cells from blood. The receptors derive from a female donor in good health, serving as a healthy control.

The rearrangement uses TRBV20-1 and TRBJ2-5; D is unresolved. The germline CDR1 and CDR2 sequences are DFQATT and SNEGSKA (reference sequence). The germline V and J ends were trimmed by 5 bases and 5 bases, with 18 bases remaining between them. The CDR3 extends over 14 amino acids. As DNA, the CDR3 is TGCAGTGCTCGTAACCCCACTTTGGGGGAGACCCAGTACTTC. It yields the protein CSARNPTLGETQYF.

This clonotype was detected many times. The chain is built from TRBV20-1 and TRBJ2-1; 11 nucleotides line up with TRBD2. With 0 bases clipped from V and 4 bases from J, the junction kept 17 bases outside the gene matches. The germline gives CDR1 DFQATT, CDR2 SNEGSKA (reference sequence). CDR3 length equals 20 residues. The CDR3 nucleotides are TGCAGTGCTAGAGACCGGAGTCAGGGAAAAGGGACTAGCGGATACAATGAGCAGTTCTTC. Protein sequence: CSARDRSQGKGTSGYNEQFF.

V gene TRBV28 combines with J gene TRBJ1-3; 7 bases agree with TRBD1. The ends lost 7 bases at V and 0 bases at J; junction bases unmatched: 3. The V gene's germline CDR1 is MDHEN and CDR2 SYDVKM. The CDR3 runs 14 residues. The CDR3 coding sequence is TGTGCCAGCATTGACAGGGTCTCTGGAAACACCATATATTTT. It specifies CASIDRVSGNTIYF.

The table lists this clonotype with a few counts. This chain uses TRBV27 with TRBJ2-1; D gene unclear. Between the trimmed V and J ends, which lost 2 bases and 4 bases, there was a span of 9 bases. CDR1 is MNHEY, CDR2 SMNVEV, per germline (reference sequence). CDR3 length: 14 amino acids. In DNA, the CDR3 is TGTGCCAGCAGTTTAAACCCCTGGTACAATGAGCAGTTCTTC. It specifies CASSLNPWYNEQFF.

This clonotype was seen repeatedly, ten times or more. The gene calls are TRBV5-6 and TRBJ2-7; no clear D gene. CDR1 is SGHDT and CDR2 is YYEEEE in the germline V gene. Trimming shortened V by 0 bases and J by 3 bases, and 7 bases separated the two germline ends. This CDR3 spans 13 amino acids. The CDR3 DNA reads TGTGCCAGCAGCTTGGTGACGGTCTACGAGCAGTACTTC. Encoded protein: CASSLVTVYEQYF.

This clonotype was recorded many times. This rearrangement joins TRBV7-2 to TRBJ2-1, with TRBD1 matching 11 bases. This CDR3 contains 17 residues. Looked up from germline, CDR1 is SGHTA and CDR2 is FQGNSA. The V and J ends lost 2 bases and 3 bases, in that order; junction bases with no gene match: 6. This CDR3 is CASSLFAGTGGYNEQFF. CDR3 in DNA: TGTGCCAGCAGCTTATTCGCCGGGACAGGGGGCTACAATGAGCAGTTCTTC.

This clonotype showed up just a few times. For the CDR3, the DNA is TGTGCCTCCCGTTTCGGACCTAATGAAAAACTGTTTTTT. It specifies CASRFGPNEKLFF. V is TRBV15 and J is TRBJ1-4; D uncertain. Germline-derived CDR1 and CDR2 are LNHNV and YYDKDF (reference sequence). V lost 11 bases, J lost 3 bases, and 13 bases lay in between. CDR3 length: 13 amino acids.

This chain joins TRBV12-3 or TRBV12-4 and TRBJ1-2; the D gene is possibly TRBD1 (5 bases). The length of the CDR3 is 13 residues. Trimming stripped 3 bases from V and 4 bases from J, with 9 bases between. CDR3 nucleotide sequence: TGTGCCAGCAGTTTTGGGGGGTTCTATGGCTACACCTTC. Its translation: CASSFGGFYGYTF.

This clonotype was found a few times. The chain carries TRBV7-9 and TRBJ1-1; no clear D. The V and J ends lost 8 bases and 5 bases respectively, with 15 bases between them. CDR3 length equals 13 residues. Germline lookup yields CDR1 SEHNR and CDR2 FQNEAQ (reference sequence). The CDR3 reads CASVESSLTEAFF. The CDR3 DNA follows: TGTGCCAGCGTCGAGAGCTCCCTTACTGAAGCTTTCTTT. The full variable domain, its missing parts supplied by reference TRBV7-9 and TRBJ1-1, is DTGVSQNPRHKITKRGQNVTFRCDPISEHNRLYWYRQTLGQGPEFLTYFQNEAQLEKSRLLSDRFSAERPKGSFSTLEIQRTEQGDSAMYLCASVESSLTEAFFGQGTRLTVV.

This chain uses TRBV24-1 with TRBJ1-1, with unresolved D. From germline, CDR1 is KGHDR and CDR2 SFDVKD. CDR3 size: 14 residues. V lost 0 bases to trimming and J lost 10 bases, with 14 bases between them. The CDR3 sequence: CATSDLDGRHGAFF. CDR3 bases: TGTGCCACCAGTGATTTGGATGGCCGGCACGGAGCTTTCTTT.

This clonotype was found a few times. The rearrangement joins TRBV12-3 or TRBV12-4 to TRBJ2-1, with 12 bases fitting TRBD2. This CDR3 is 16 amino acids long. V was clipped by 8 bases and J by 9 bases; unmatched bases: 14. The CDR3 region is CASGSPRLAGGFEQFF. The CDR3 DNA reads as TGTGCCAGCGGCTCCCCGAGGCTAGCGGGAGGGTTTGAGCAGTTCTTC.

This clonotype occurred many times. The chain employs TRBV29-1 and TRBJ2-7, with D possibly matching TRBD1 (6 bases). CDR1 SQVTM and CDR2 ANQGSEA come from the germline V gene. V shed 4 bases and J shed 2 bases, with 12 bases lying between them. The CDR3 consists of 13 residues. The CDR3 loop is CSVGGGTTYEQYF. The CDR3 DNA reads as TGCAGCGTTGGTGGTGGGACAACCTACGAGCAGTACTTC.

This clonotype showed up many times. The genes are TRBV7-2 and TRBJ1-1, with a possible D match to TRBD1 (6 bases). Looked up from germline, CDR1 is SGHTA and CDR2 is FQGNSA. V was pared by 5 bases and J by 4 bases, with 14 bases between. The CDR3 covers 14 residues. The CDR3 nucleotides are TGTGCCAGCAGCCCACACCAAGGGGGCACTGAAGCTTTCTTT. Protein sequence: CASSPHQGGTEAFF.

The rearrangement links TRBV5-4 to TRBJ2-6; weak D call: TRBD1 (6 bases). There are 18 residues in the CDR3. In germline, CDR1 is SGHNT, CDR2 YYREEE (reference sequence). With 3 bases removed from V and 0 bases from J, the gap between germline ends came to 16 bases. In DNA form, the CDR3 reads TGTGCCAGCAGCTACGCCGGGACAAGGAGCTCTGGGGCCAACGTCCTGACTTTC. It is translated as CASSYAGTRSSGANVLTF.

This clonotype was counted ten times or more. This chain joins TRBV20-1 and TRBJ1-1, with a possible D match to TRBD1 (5 bases). The germline V gene has CDR1 DFQATT and CDR2 SNEGSKA (reference sequence). V was shortened by 7 bases and J by 3 bases, with 15 bases between the two germline ends. This CDR3 has 13 residues. The CDR3 DNA follows: TGCAGTGTAGGAAGGAGGGGTTACACTGAAGCTTTCTTT. Residues: CSVGRRGYTEAFF.

This clonotype was found many times. The chain is built from TRBV5-1 and TRBJ2-2, with 7 bases that match TRBD1. Trimming took 7 bases from V and 0 from J; bases not matched to a gene: 6. Germline-derived CDR1 and CDR2 are SGHRS and YFSETQ. The length of the CDR3 is 15 residues. CDR3 region: CASGTGTANTGELFF. The CDR3 region has the DNA TGCGCCAGCGGCACCGGGACAGCGAACACCGGGGAGCTGTTTTTT.

This clonotype turned up a few times. V and J are TRBV5-1 and TRBJ1-1, with D perhaps TRBD1 (5 bases). Per germline, CDR1 SGHRS and CDR2 YFSETQ. The CDR3 is made up of 16 amino acids. Trimming removed 2 bases from V and 5 bases from J, with 19 bases in between. CDR3 loop: CASSFLGIREGTEAFF. The CDR3 coding sequence is TGCGCCAGCAGCTTCTTAGGTATCAGGGAAGGTACTGAAGCTTTCTTT.

In this sample, this clonotype turned up a few times. The chain uses TRBV7-6 and TRBJ2-3; unclear D gene. The CDR3 spans 16 residues. Germline CDR1 and CDR2: SGHVS and FNYEAQ. The ends were cut back, 1 base at V and 2 bases at J, with 13 bases in the middle. CDR3 amino acids: CASSLVKDPNTDTQYF. CDR3 sequence (DNA): TGTGCCAGCAGCTTAGTCAAGGATCCCAACACAGATACGCAGTATTTT.

The J gene is TRBJ2-5, the V gene TRBV5-5; D is perhaps TRBD2 (7 bases). This CDR3 spans 16 amino acids. V shed 6 bases and J shed 5 bases, with 23 bases lying between them. CDR1 and CDR2 (germline): SGHKS, YYEKEE (reference sequence). The CDR3 reads CASTSGGRRPRETQYF. The CDR3 DNA reads TGTGCCAGCACCTCGGGGGGCCGGCGGCCGAGGGAGACCCAGTACTTC.

This clonotype was seen many times. The chain employs TRBV12-3 or TRBV12-4 and TRBJ2-5; the D is unclear. Trimming removed 8 bases at V and 9 bases at J, with 16 bases between. The CDR3 totals 12 residues. CDR3 DNA sequence: TGTGCCAGCGCCAAACCCTTCATGTCCCAGTACTTC. This translates into CASAKPFMSQYF.

The chain combines TRBV18 with TRBJ2-3; no firm D call. Trimming removed 0 bases from V and 4 bases from J, with 8 bases in between. The CDR3 covers 14 residues. Looked up from germline, CDR1 is KGHSH and CDR2 is LQKENI. The chain's CDR3 is CASSPPMGSDTQYF. As DNA, the CDR3 is TGTGCCAGCTCACCACCAATGGGGTCAGATACGCAGTATTTT. Supplemented by reference TRBV18 and TRBJ2-3, the full variable domain reads NAGVMQNPRHLVRRRGQEARLRCSPMKGHSHVYWYRQLPEEGLKFMVYLQKENIIDESGMPKERFSAEFPKEGPSILRIQQVVRGDSAAYFCASSPPMGSDTQYFGPGTRLTVL.

For this clonotype: Mismatch with germline at one junction end may stem from a read error. CDR3 nucleotides: TGTGTCAGCAGCTCACGGAGGACTAGCGGCCCCAATGAGCAGTTCTTC. Amino acids: CVSSSRRTSGPNEQFF. V is TRBV7-8 and J is TRBJ2-1, with 10 bases fitting TRBD2. Germline V gives CDR1 SGHVS, CDR2 FQNEAQ. This CDR3 has 16 amino acids.

At least ten counts were recorded for this clonotype. The V and J genes are TRBV29-1 and TRBJ1-5; no clear D gene. The CDR3 consists of 14 residues. Trimming removed 7 bases at V and 5 bases at J, with 18 bases between. Germline V gene lookup returns CDR1 SQVTM and CDR2 ANQGSEA. The CDR3 here is CSAKMGIEDQPQHF. DNA for the CDR3: TGCAGCGCAAAGATGGGTATTGAGGATCAGCCCCAGCATTTT.

The CDR3 spells CASSQQGAVSSYEQYF. DNA of the CDR3: TGTGCCAGCAGCCAACAGGGGGCTGTGAGCTCCTACGAGCAGTACTTC. This chain uses TRBV3-1 with TRBJ2-7; 8 bases are shared with TRBD1. Unmatched junction bases numbered 6, after V lost 2 bases and J lost 0 bases. The CDR3 is made up of 16 amino acids. The germline V gene has CDR1 LGHDT and CDR2 YNNKEL (reference sequence).

This clonotype came up a few times. This chain uses TRBV27 with TRBJ1-2, with D uncertain. The CDR3 runs 13 residues. CDR1 and CDR2 from the germline V gene are MNHEY and SMNVEV (reference sequence). Trimming removed 5 bases from V and 7 bases from J, with 14 bases in between. The CDR3 loop is CASSRTELGGYTF. CDR3 DNA sequence: TGTGCCAGCAGTCGAACAGAACTTGGTGGCTACACCTTC.

This clonotype was found a few times. The chain carries TRBV20-1 and TRBJ1-2; TRBD1 aligns across 7 bases. Germline assignment: CDR1 DFQATT and CDR2 SNEGSKA (reference sequence). Losses at the gene ends were 3 bases for V and 0 bases for J; bases not matched to a gene: 4. The CDR3 contains 14 residues. The CDR3 sequence: CSASVGTANYGYTF. In DNA, the CDR3 is TGCAGTGCTAGTGTCGGGACAGCTAACTATGGCTACACCTTC.

This chain uses TRBV28 with TRBJ1-1; 7 positions agree with TRBD1. The CDR3 loop spans 16 amino acids. V was pared by 5 bases and J by 6 bases, with 15 bases of the junction left unmatched. Germline V CDR1 and CDR2: MDHEN, SYDVKM. CDR3 loop: CASSPRGGFLFAEAFF. CDR3 in DNA: TGTGCCAGCAGTCCCAGGGGGGGATTTCTTTTCGCTGAAGCTTTCTTT.

This clonotype was counted ten times or more. This chain connects TRBV20-1 to TRBJ2-7, with 8 bases fitting TRBD1. The J segment lost 3 bases and the V segment lost 6 bases, leaving 4 bases of the junction unmatched. Germline CDR1 and CDR2: DFQATT and SNEGSKA (reference sequence). The CDR3 runs 12 residues. This CDR3 reads CSAGQDLYEQYF. In DNA, the CDR3 is TGCAGTGCGGGACAGGACCTCTACGAGCAGTACTTC.

J is TRBJ1-1 and V is TRBV5-1, with D perhaps matching TRBD1 (5 bases). Per the germline V gene, CDR1 is SGHRS and CDR2 is YFSETQ. The CDR3 contains 15 residues. Trimming removed 4 bases at V and 2 bases at J, with 15 bases between. This CDR3 is CASSTRPGTNTEAFF. The CDR3 region has the DNA TGCGCCAGCAGCACAAGACCAGGGACTAACACTGAAGCTTTCTTT.

In this sample, this clonotype turned up a few times. This sequence joins TRBV11-2 and TRBJ2-1; 9 nucleotides match TRBD2. This CDR3 comprises 15 residues. V shed 4 bases and J 8 bases; nucleotides not matched to a gene: 9. Germline V gene data show CDR1 as SGHAT and CDR2 as FQNNGV. This CDR3 reads CASSSQIAGGYEQFF. Written as DNA, the CDR3 is TGTGCCAGCAGCTCCCAGATCGCGGGGGGGTATGAGCAGTTCTTC.

The table lists this clonotype with a few counts. The V and J genes are TRBV5-1 and TRBJ2-1; TRBD2 aligns across 11 bases. Germline CDR1 reads SGHRS; CDR2 reads YFSETQ. Trimming took 2 bases from V and 1 from J; bases not matched to a gene: 5. The CDR3 consists of 17 residues. The CDR3 nucleotides read TGCGCCAGCAGCTTCCTAGCGGGGGGCAATTCCTACAATGAGCAGTTCTTC. Protein product: CASSFLAGGNSYNEQFF. Full variable domain (missing parts from reference TRBV5-1 and TRBJ2-1): KAGVTQTPRYLIKTRGQQVTLSCSPISGHRSVSWYQQTPGQGLQFLFEYFSETQRNKGNFPGRFSGRQFSNSRSEMNVSTLELGDSALYLCASSFLAGGNSYNEQFFGPGTRLTVL.

This clonotype was detected only a few times. The chain employs TRBV2 and TRBJ2-5, with a possible D match to TRBD2 (6 bases). V lost 6 bases, J lost 2 bases, and 16 bases lay in between. CDR1 SNHLY and CDR2 FYNNEI come from the germline V gene. The CDR3 is 15 residues long. This CDR3 reads CASSRGGTRQETQYF. CDR3 bases: TGTGCCAGCAGCCGGGGCGGGACCCGACAAGAGACCCAGTACTTC. Full variable domain (outside the CDR3, taken from reference TRBV2 and TRBJ2-5): EPEVTQTPSHQVTQMGQEVILRCVPISNHLYFYWYRQILGQKVEFLVSFYNNEISEKSEIFDDQFSVERPDGSNFTLKIRSTKLEDSAMYFCASSRGGTRQETQYFGPGTRLLVL.